A single sample is the source of the 27 T cell receptor beta chains below, sequenced in a study of response to subunit inactivated influenza vaccine. TCRdb used MiXCR to reprocess the RT-PCR reads, holding one entry per CDR3 protein. In the table there are around 520,000 distinct CDR3 sequences, about 10% of which are singletons. Sequences were derived from PBMCs from blood, sampled on the day of vaccination. All receptors come from a man aged 50-59 years who received an inactivated influenza vaccine.

This clonotype was found a few times. This rearrangement joins TRBV7-9 to TRBJ2-3; D call uncertain. CDR1 and CDR2 (germline): SEHNR, FQNEAQ (reference sequence). CDR3 length equals 13 residues. V dropped 2 bases and J dropped 4 bases, with 7 bases sitting between them. CDR3 DNA sequence: TGTGCCAGCAGCTTATCCCATCCAGATACGCAGTATTTT. It specifies CASSLSHPDTQYF.

V and J are TRBV29-1 and TRBJ1-2; D is unclear. The CDR3 sequence is 14 residues long. V gave up 0 bases and J gave up 4 bases, with 12 bases separating them. CDR1 SQVTM and CDR2 ANQGSEA come from the germline V gene. CDR3 nucleotides: TGCAGCGTTGAAGATCTTGGCAGGAGCTATGGCTACACCTTC. Its translation is CSVEDLGRSYGYTF.

This clonotype was detected only a few times. J is TRBJ2-5 and V is TRBV5-1; 10 nucleotides line up with TRBD2. With 9 bases clipped from V and 2 bases from J, the junction kept 7 bases outside the gene matches. Germline values: CDR1 SGHRS, CDR2 YFSETQ. This CDR3 is 14 amino acids long. The CDR3 reads CATHSGGPQETQYF. The CDR3 DNA reads TGCGCCACCCATAGCGGGGGGCCACAAGAGACCCAGTACTTC.

Ten or more counts support this clonotype. The CDR3 does not close with the conserved phenylalanine or tryptophan, likely indicating a read error. It is unclear where the CDR3 begins or ends on the DNA, so no DNA is shown, and the CDR3 is as TCRdb lists it. The V call is TRBV12-3 or TRBV12-4, the J call TRBJ2-1; TRBD2 reflects the table's D call only, with no check against the DNA. The CDR3 is 12 amino acids in total, end residues counted. The CDR3 region is CASSLISGGPRI.

There are a few counts of this clonotype. The rearrangement joins TRBV29-1 to TRBJ2-7; no definite D call. Per germline, CDR1 SQVTM and CDR2 ANQGSEA. V lost 2 bases and J 0 bases, leaving 8 bases between the germline ends. The CDR3 is 13 residues long. CDR3 sequence reads: CSVELEDSYEQYF. The CDR3 DNA is TGCAGCGTTGAACTGGAAGACTCCTACGAGCAGTACTTC.

Many counts were recorded for this clonotype. The CDR3 is CASRGTSGSNEQFF. CDR3 nucleotides: TGTGCCAGCAGGGGGACTAGCGGGTCCAATGAGCAGTTCTTC. The chain joins TRBV28 to TRBJ2-1, with 12 bases lining up with TRBD2. CDR1 is MDHEN, CDR2 SYDVKM, per germline. This CDR3 has 14 residues. V gave up 6 bases and J gave up 6 bases; unmatched junction bases: 3. Filled out from reference TRBV28 and TRBJ2-1, the complete variable domain reads DVKVTQSSRYLVKRTGEKVFLECVQDMDHENMFWYRQDPGLGLRLIYFSYDVKMKEKGDIPEGYSVSREKKERFSLILESASTNQTSMYLCASRGTSGSNEQFFGPGTRLTVL.

This clonotype was seen at least ten times. This chain uses TRBV12-3 or TRBV12-4 with TRBJ2-7, with D possibly being TRBD1 (6 bases). The V end was cut by 6 bases, the J end by 0 bases, with 9 bases between. The CDR3 sequence is 13 residues long. The CDR3 bases are TGTGCCAGCAGCGACAGGAGCTCCTACGAGCAGTACTTC. It codes for CASSDRSSYEQYF.

The V call is TRBV19, the J call TRBJ2-5, with TRBD1 matching 11 bases. With 5 bases clipped from V and 3 bases from J, the junction kept 5 bases outside the gene matches. This CDR3 has 15 residues. Germline V lookup: CDR1 LNHDA, CDR2 SQIVND (reference sequence). The CDR3 DNA reads TGTGCCAGTAGTGTGTGGACAGGGGGCGAAGAGACCCAGTACTTC. Translation: CASSVWTGGEETQYF.

This clonotype was recorded many times. This chain joins TRBV7-3 and TRBJ2-3; the D gene is possibly TRBD2 (7 bases). The CDR3 runs 15 residues. From germline, CDR1 is SGHTA and CDR2 FQGTGA. V gave up 5 bases and J gave up 2 bases, with 14 bases separating them. DNA for the CDR3: TGTGCCAGCAGCCGCGGGGGCTCCTACACAGATACGCAGTATTTT. It encodes CASSRGGSYTDTQYF.

This chain joins TRBV12-3 or TRBV12-4 and TRBJ2-3; D is ambiguous. CDR3 size: 13 residues. The ends were cut back, 6 bases at V and 2 bases at J, with 9 bases in the middle. The CDR3 region is CASRGQITDTQYF. CDR3 DNA sequence: TGTGCCAGCAGGGGCCAGATCACAGATACGCAGTATTTT.

In its sample, this clonotype was seen many times. This chain joins TRBV12-3 or TRBV12-4 and TRBJ2-2, with D hard to call. The CDR3 has 13 residues. V lost 2 bases and J 7 bases, leaving 8 bases between the germline ends. DNA for the CDR3: TGTGCCAGCAGTTTATTAGGCGACGGGGAGCTGTTTTTT. Protein product: CASSLLGDGELFF.

V gene TRBV5-6 combines with J gene TRBJ2-3, with TRBD2 matching over 7 bases. The ends lost 0 bases at V and 4 bases at J; junction bases unmatched: 11. Germline CDR1 is SGHDT and CDR2 is YYEEEE. The CDR3 consists of 17 residues. CDR3 residues: CASSLAMRGILSDTQYF. Here the CDR3 DNA reads TGTGCCAGCAGCTTGGCCATGCGGGGGATTTTGTCAGATACGCAGTATTTT.

The chain carries TRBV3-1 and TRBJ2-2; 10 positions match TRBD2. The CDR3 runs to 15 residues. The junction had 1 base not matched to a gene; V was cut back by 0 bases and J by 6 bases. Per germline, CDR1 LGHDT and CDR2 YNNKEL (reference sequence). The CDR3 DNA is TGTGCCAGCAGCCAAGATACTAGCGGGGCCGGGGAGCTGTTTTTT. It encodes CASSQDTSGAGELFF.

The chain has TRBV7-2 and TRBJ2-1; the match to TRBD2 covers 7 bases. From germline, CDR1 is SGHTA and CDR2 FQGNSA. The J segment lost 9 bases and the V segment lost 7 bases, leaving 12 bases of the junction unmatched. This CDR3 comprises 14 residues. In DNA, the CDR3 is TGTGCCAGCACCCCTCTCCCGGGGGGTGGTGAGCAGTTCTTC. Translating it yields CASTPLPGGGEQFF.

This clonotype appeared a few times. The V and J genes are TRBV20-1 and TRBJ1-6; the match to TRBD1 covers 12 bases. V lost 6 bases, J lost 0 bases, and 9 bases stayed unmatched. There are 18 residues in the CDR3. CDR1 DFQATT and CDR2 SNEGSKA come from the germline V gene (reference sequence). CDR3: CSAQPGQGASSYNSPLHF. In DNA, the CDR3 is TGCAGTGCGCAACCGGGACAGGGGGCGAGCTCCTATAATTCACCCCTCCACTTT.

This clonotype was observed a few times. The CDR3 sequence: CASSRRGTYEQYF. CDR3 bases: TGTGCCAGCAGCCGTCGGGGGACCTACGAGCAGTACTTC. The rearrangement joins TRBV4-2 to TRBJ2-7, with D possibly TRBD2 on 6 matching bases. Trimming took off 4 bases at V and 2 bases at J, with 9 bases between the two ends. CDR3 length: 13 residues. The V gene's germline CDR1 is LGHNA and CDR2 YNFKEQ.

The J gene is TRBJ2-6, the V gene TRBV20-1; tentatively, D is TRBD2 (5 bases). Trimming removed 0 bases from V and 2 bases from J, with 8 bases in between. The CDR3 runs 15 residues. Germline CDR1 DFQATT, CDR2 SNEGSKA (reference sequence). The CDR3 is CSARDFGTGANVLTF. In nucleotides, the CDR3 is TGCAGTGCTAGAGATTTCGGGACTGGGGCCAACGTCCTGACTTTC.

The V gene is TRBV6-1, the J gene TRBJ2-1; D not certain. This CDR3 spans 14 amino acids. Germline loops: CDR1 MNHNS, CDR2 SASEGT. V gave up 7 bases and J gave up 6 bases, with 16 bases separating them. The CDR3 loop reads CASTETLTANEQFF. The CDR3 coding sequence is TGTGCCAGCACAGAGACCCTGACTGCCAATGAGCAGTTCTTC.

This clonotype was detected only a few times. This rearrangement joins TRBV4-3 to TRBJ2-7; D might be TRBD2 (5 bases). This CDR3 is 16 amino acids long. The germline V gene has CDR1 LGHNA and CDR2 YSLEER. V gave up 0 bases and J gave up 3 bases, with 15 bases separating them. CDR3 region: CASSQEEAYAGYEQYF. CDR3 bases: TGCGCCAGCAGCCAAGAAGAGGCGTACGCGGGCTACGAGCAGTACTTC.

CDR3: CASSQRRGREQFF. The CDR3 nucleotides read TGCGCCAGCAGCCAACGCCGGGGCCGGGAGCAGTTCTTC. This chain joins TRBV5-1 and TRBJ2-1, with D perhaps assigned TRBD1 or TRBD2 (5 bases each). Germline values: CDR1 SGHRS, CDR2 YFSETQ. This CDR3 has 13 amino acids. Between the trimmed V and J ends, which lost 4 bases and 10 bases, there was a span of 15 bases.

This clonotype was found a few times. This rearrangement joins TRBV12-3 or TRBV12-4 to TRBJ2-7; TRBD1 matches 7 bases. The CDR3 totals 12 residues. J gave up 6 bases and V 8 bases, and 7 bases lay outside the gene matches. CDR3 amino acids: CASAGDSGEQYF. CDR3 bases: TGTGCCAGCGCCGGGGACAGTGGCGAGCAGTACTTC.

V and J are TRBV11-2 and TRBJ2-1; D call uncertain. CDR3 size: 12 residues. Germline V gene data show CDR1 as SGHAT and CDR2 as FQNNGV. Deletions cut 4 bases from V and 7 bases from J, with 8 bases between. CDR3 DNA sequence: TGTGCCAGCAGCTCGCTGAGGAATGAGCAGTTCTTC. As protein: CASSSLRNEQFF. The full variable domain, in which reference TRBV11-2 and TRBJ2-1 provide the parts outside the CDR3, is EAGVAQSPRYKIIEKRQSVAFWCNPISGHATLYWYQQILGQGPKLLIQFQNNGVVDDSQLPKDRFSAERLKGVDSTLKIQPAKLEDSAVYLCASSSLRNEQFFGPGTRLTVL.

In DNA form, the CDR3 reads TGTGCCAGCAGCCCCCCCCGGAGCACTGAAGCTTTCTTT. Its translation is CASSPPRSTEAFF. The chain combines TRBV7-9 with TRBJ1-1; D call uncertain. The CDR3 sequence is 13 residues long. Germline lookup yields CDR1 SEHNR and CDR2 FQNEAQ (reference sequence). V shed 5 bases and J shed 4 bases, with 11 bases lying between them.

Worth noting for this clonotype: A junction end diverges from the germline sequence, so it may reflect a read error. This chain links TRBV7-9 with TRBJ2-7; no clear D gene. The CDR3 is made up of 12 amino acids. The V gene's germline CDR1 is SEHNR and CDR2 FQNEAQ (reference sequence). CDR3 loop: CTSSLQQSGQYF. The CDR3 bases are TGTACCAGCAGCTTACAACAATCTGGGCAGTACTTC.

The gene calls are TRBV11-1 and TRBJ2-7; 7 bases line up with TRBD1. CDR3 length: 14 residues. The V gene's germline CDR1 is SGHAT and CDR2 FQDESV (reference sequence). V dropped 7 bases and J dropped 5; count of bases not matched to a gene: 11. CDR3 nucleotides: TGTGCCAGCACCTCTACAGGGGTTGAAAACGAGCAGTACTTC. Translation gives CASTSTGVENEQYF.

This clonotype was found many times. This chain uses TRBV20-1 with TRBJ2-7; D is uncertain. The CDR3 has 12 residues. V dropped 6 bases and J dropped 3 bases, with 12 bases sitting between them. Germline assignment: CDR1 DFQATT and CDR2 SNEGSKA (reference sequence). The CDR3 loop is CSAHWSGYEQYF. CDR3 nucleotide sequence: TGCAGTGCCCATTGGTCGGGCTACGAGCAGTACTTC.

This clonotype was counted only a few times. The V call is TRBV7-6, the J call TRBJ2-2, with TRBD2 matching over 9 bases. CDR3 length: 17 residues. Germline values: CDR1 SGHVS, CDR2 FNYEAQ. The V segment lost 2 bases and the J segment 3 bases; nucleotides outside the gene matches: 7. The CDR3 loop is CASSLLLAGADTGELFF. The CDR3 region has the DNA TGTGCCAGCAGCTTACTATTAGCGGGAGCGGACACCGGGGAGCTGTTTTTT.